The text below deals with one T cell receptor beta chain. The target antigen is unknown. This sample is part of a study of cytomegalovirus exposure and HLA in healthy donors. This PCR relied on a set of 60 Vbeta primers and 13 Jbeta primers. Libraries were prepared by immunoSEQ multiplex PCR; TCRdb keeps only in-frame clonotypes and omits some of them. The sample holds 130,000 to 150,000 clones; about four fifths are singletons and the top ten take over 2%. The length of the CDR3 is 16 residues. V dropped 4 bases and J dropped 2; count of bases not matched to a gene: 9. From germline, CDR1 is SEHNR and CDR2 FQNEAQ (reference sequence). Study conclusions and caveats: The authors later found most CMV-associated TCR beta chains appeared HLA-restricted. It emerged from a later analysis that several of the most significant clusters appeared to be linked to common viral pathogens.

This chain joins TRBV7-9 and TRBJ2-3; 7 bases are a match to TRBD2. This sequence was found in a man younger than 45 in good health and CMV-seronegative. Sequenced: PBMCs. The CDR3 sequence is CASSSPQRDDTDTQYF. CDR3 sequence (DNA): TGTGCCAGCAGCTCCCCGCAGCGGGATGACACAGATACGCAGTATTTT. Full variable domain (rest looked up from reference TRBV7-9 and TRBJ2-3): DTGVSQNPRHKITKRGQNVTFRCDPISEHNRLYWYRQTLGQGPEFLTYFQNEAQLEKSRLLSDRFSAERPKGSFSTLEIQRTEQGDSAMYLCASSSPQRDDTDTQYFGPGTRLTVL.